Listed here are 4 T cell receptor beta chains from one sample, sequenced in a study of T cell responses to AZD1222 COVID-19 vaccine. Only in-frame clones appear in the TCRdb table, and some are missing; sequencing was by immunoSEQ multiplex PCR. The table lists under 170,000 clones, roughly 90% of them singletons. Source: peripheral blood, taken 28 days after the second AZD1222 dose. Receptors originate from an adult who received the AZD1222 COVID-19 vaccine.

The sample holds a few counts of this clone. The rearrangement uses TRBV2 and TRBJ1-1; 7 nucleotides agree with TRBD1. The V gene end was trimmed by 6 bases and the J gene end by 4 bases; junction bases not matched to a gene: 8. CDR1 and CDR2 (germline): SNHLY, FYNNEI. This CDR3 region has 14 residues. The CDR3 region has the DNA TGTGCCAGCAGGCGACAGGGTCTTAGCACTGAAGCTTTCTTT. Its protein product is CASRRQGLSTEAFF.

The chain couples TRBV27 to TRBJ2-1, with 11 bases aligning to TRBD2. V was clipped by 3 bases and J by 0 bases; unmatched bases: 10. Germline assignment: CDR1 MNHEY and CDR2 SMNVEV (reference sequence). The CDR3 spans 19 residues. In nucleotides, the CDR3 is TGTGCCAGCAGTTTCGGGCTAGCGGGAGGCCTAAGCTCCTACAATGAGCAGTTCTTC. The encoded protein is CASSFGLAGGLSSYNEQFF.

This clone was seen only once. This chain connects TRBV14 to TRBJ1-2, with D perhaps matching TRBD1 (6 bases). This CDR3 spans 15 amino acids. V was pared by 5 bases and J by 5 bases, with 18 bases between. CDR1 and CDR2 from the germline V gene are SGHDN and FVKESK. The CDR3 region has the DNA TGTGCCAGCAGCTCCGGGACACCCTTTCGGTATGGCTACACCTTC. The encoded protein is CASSSGTPFRYGYTF.

The chain uses TRBV2 and TRBJ2-5, with 15 bases fitting TRBD2. CDR3 size: 16 residues. J lost 5 bases, V lost 4 bases, and 5 bases had no gene match. Germline lookup yields CDR1 SNHLY and CDR2 FYNNEI. Here the CDR3 DNA reads TGTGCCAGCAGTGTAGGACTAGCGGGAGGGTGGGAGACCCAGTACTTC. This codes for CASSVGLAGGWETQYF.